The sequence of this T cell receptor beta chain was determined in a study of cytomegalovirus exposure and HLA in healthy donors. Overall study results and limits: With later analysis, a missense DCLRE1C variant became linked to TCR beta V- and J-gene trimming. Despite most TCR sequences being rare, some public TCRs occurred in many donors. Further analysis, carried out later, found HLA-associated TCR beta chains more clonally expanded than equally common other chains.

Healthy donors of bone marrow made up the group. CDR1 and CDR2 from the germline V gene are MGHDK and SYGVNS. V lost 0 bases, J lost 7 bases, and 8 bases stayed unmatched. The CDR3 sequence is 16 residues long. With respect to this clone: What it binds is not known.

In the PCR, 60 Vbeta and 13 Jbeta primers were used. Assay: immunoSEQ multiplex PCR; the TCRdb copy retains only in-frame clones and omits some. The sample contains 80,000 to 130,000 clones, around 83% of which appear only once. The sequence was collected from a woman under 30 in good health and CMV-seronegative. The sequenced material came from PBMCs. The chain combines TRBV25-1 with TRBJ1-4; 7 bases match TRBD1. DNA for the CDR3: TGTGCCAGCAGTGAATACTATGGAGGGGGCAGTGAAAAACTGTTTTTT. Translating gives CASSEYYGGGSEKLFF.